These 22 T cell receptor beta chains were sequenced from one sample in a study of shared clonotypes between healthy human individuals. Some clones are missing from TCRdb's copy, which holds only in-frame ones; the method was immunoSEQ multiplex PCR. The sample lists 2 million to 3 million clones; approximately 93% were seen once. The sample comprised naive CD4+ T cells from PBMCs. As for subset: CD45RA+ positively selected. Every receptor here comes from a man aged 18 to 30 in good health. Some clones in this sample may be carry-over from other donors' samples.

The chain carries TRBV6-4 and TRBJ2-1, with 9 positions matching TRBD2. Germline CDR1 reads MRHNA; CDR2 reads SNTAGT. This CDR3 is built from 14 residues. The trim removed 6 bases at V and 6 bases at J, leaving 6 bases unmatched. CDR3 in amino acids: CASRASGMSNEQFF. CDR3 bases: TGTGCCAGCAGAGCTAGCGGGATGAGCAATGAGCAGTTCTTC.

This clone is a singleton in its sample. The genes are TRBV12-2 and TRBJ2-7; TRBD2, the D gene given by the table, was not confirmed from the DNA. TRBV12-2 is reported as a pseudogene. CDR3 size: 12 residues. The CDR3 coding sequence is TGTGCAAGTCGCTTACCTAGCTGCGAGCAGTACTTC. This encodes CASRLPSCEQYF.

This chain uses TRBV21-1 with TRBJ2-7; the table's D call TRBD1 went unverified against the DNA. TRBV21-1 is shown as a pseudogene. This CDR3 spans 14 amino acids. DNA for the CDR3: TGTGCCAGCAGCCACAGAACGGACAGTTACGAGCAGTACTTC. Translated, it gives CASSHRTDSYEQYF.

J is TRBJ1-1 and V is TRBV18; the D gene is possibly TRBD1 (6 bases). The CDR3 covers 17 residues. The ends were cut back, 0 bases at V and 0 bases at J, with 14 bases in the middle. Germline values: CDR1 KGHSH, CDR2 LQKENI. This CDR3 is CASSPPGGGGLNTEAFF. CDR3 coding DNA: TGTGCCAGCTCACCACCAGGCGGGGGGGGCTTGAACACTGAAGCTTTCTTT.

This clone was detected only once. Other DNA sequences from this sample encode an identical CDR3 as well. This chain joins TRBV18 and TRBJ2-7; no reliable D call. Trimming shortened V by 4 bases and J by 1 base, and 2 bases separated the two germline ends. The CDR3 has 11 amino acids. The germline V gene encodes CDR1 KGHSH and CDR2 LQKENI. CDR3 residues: CASSQSYEQYF. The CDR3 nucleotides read TGTGCCAGCTCACAATCCTACGAGCAGTACTTC.

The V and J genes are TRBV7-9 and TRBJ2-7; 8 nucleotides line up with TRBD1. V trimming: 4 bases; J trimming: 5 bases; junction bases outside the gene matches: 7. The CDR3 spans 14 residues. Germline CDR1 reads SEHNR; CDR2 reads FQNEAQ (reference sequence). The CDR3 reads CASSSRGLDHEQYF. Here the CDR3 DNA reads TGTGCCAGCAGCTCCAGGGGGCTGGACCACGAGCAGTACTTC.

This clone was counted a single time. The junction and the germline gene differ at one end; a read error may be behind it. CDR3 protein: CASRWTGGSDEQYF. CDR3 in DNA: TGCGCCAGCAGGTGGACAGGGGGCTCCGACGAGCAGTACTTC. V is TRBV5-1 and J is TRBJ2-7, with 11 nucleotides matching TRBD1. Germline loops: CDR1 SGHRS, CDR2 YFSETQ. The CDR3 is 14 residues long.

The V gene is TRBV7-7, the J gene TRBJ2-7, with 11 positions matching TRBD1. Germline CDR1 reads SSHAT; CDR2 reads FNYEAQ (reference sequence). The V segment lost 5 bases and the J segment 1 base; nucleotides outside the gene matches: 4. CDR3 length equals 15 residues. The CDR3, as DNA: TGTGCCAGCAGCCCCGGGACAGGGGGATCCTACGAGCAGTACTTC. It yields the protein CASSPGTGGSYEQYF.

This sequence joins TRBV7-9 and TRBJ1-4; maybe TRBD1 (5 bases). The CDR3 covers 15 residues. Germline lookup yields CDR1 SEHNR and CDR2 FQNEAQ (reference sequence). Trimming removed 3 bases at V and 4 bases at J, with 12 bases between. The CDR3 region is CASSLGGTNNEKLFF. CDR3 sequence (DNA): TGTGCCAGCAGCTTGGGGGGGACTAATAATGAAAAACTGTTTTTT.

This CDR3 is CASSQPEFRGAVITEAFF. The CDR3, as DNA: TGCGCCAGCAGCCAACCCGAATTCAGGGGGGCAGTAATCACTGAAGCTTTCTTT. The V call is TRBV4-1, the J call TRBJ1-1, with 7 bases aligning to TRBD1. CDR3 size: 18 residues. CDR1 is MGHRA, CDR2 YSYEKL, per germline. V lost 2 bases and J lost 4; bases outside the gene matches: 16.

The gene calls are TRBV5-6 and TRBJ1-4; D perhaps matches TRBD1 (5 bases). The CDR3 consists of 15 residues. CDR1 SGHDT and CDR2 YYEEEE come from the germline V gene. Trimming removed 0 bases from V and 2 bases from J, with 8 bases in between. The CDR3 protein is CASSLAGRTNEKLFF. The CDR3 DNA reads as TGTGCCAGCAGCTTGGCAGGGAGGACTAATGAAAAACTGTTTTTT.

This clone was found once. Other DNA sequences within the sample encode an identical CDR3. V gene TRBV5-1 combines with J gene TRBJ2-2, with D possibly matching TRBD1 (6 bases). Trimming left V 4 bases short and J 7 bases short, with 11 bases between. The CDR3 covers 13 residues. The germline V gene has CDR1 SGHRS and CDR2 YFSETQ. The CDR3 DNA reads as TGCGCCAGCAGCCTGGACAGTCTCGGGGAGCTGTTTTTT. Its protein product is CASSLDSLGELFF.

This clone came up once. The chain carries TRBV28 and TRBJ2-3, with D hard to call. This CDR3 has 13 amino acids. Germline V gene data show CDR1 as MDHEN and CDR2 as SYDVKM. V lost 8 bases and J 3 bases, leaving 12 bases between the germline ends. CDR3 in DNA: TGTGCCAGCTTGGTCGCTAAGACAGATACGCAGTATTTT. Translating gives CASLVAKTDTQYF. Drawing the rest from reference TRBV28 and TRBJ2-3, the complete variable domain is DVKVTQSSRYLVKRTGEKVFLECVQDMDHENMFWYRQDPGLGLRLIYFSYDVKMKEKGDIPEGYSVSREKKERFSLILESASTNQTSMYLCASLVAKTDTQYFGPGTRLTVL.

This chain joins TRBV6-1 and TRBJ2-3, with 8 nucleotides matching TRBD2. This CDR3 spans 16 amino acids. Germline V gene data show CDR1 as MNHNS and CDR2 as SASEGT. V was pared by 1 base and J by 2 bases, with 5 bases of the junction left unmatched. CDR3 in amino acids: CASSEGGGGITDTQYF. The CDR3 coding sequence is TGTGCCAGCAGTGAAGGCGGCGGGGGGATCACAGATACGCAGTATTTT.

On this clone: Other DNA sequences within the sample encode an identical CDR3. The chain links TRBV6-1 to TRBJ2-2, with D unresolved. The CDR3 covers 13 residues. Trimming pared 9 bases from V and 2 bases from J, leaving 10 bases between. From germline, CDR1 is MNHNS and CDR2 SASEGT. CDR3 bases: TGTGCCAGTTCAGGTGTTAACACCGGGGAGCTGTTTTTT. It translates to CASSGVNTGELFF.

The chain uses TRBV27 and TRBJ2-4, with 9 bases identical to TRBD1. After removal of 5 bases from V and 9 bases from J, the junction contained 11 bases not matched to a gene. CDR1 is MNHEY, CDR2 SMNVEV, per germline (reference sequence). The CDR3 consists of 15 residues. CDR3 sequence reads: CASSIRQGVSGIQYF. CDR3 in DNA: TGTGCCAGCAGTATCAGACAGGGGGTTTCAGGCATTCAGTACTTC.

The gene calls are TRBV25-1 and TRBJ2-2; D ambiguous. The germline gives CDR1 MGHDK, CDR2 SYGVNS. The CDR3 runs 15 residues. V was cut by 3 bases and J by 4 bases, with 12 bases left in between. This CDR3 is CASSDSGVLTGELFF. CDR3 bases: TGTGCCAGCAGTGACTCCGGAGTCCTCACCGGGGAGCTGTTTTTT.

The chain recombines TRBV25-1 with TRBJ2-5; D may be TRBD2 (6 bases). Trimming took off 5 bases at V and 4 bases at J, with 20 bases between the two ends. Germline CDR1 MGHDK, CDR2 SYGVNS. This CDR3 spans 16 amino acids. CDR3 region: CASSRGDVRRGETQYF. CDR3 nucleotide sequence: TGTGCCAGCAGTAGAGGGGACGTTAGGCGGGGAGAGACCCAGTACTTC.

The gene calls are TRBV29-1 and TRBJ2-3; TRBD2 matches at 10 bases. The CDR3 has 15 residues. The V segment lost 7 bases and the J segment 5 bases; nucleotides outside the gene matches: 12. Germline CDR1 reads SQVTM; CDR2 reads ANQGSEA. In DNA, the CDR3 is TGCAGCGCCCAGATATTTAGCGGGGGGAGAGATACGCAGTATTTT. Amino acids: CSAQIFSGGRDTQYF.

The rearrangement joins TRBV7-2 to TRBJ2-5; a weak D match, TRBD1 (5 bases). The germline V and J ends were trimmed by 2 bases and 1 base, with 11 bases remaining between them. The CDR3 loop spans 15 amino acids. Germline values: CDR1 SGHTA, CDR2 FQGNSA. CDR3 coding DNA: TGTGCCAGCAGCTTAATCAGGGCCTTCCAAGAGACCCAGTACTTC. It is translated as CASSLIRAFQETQYF.

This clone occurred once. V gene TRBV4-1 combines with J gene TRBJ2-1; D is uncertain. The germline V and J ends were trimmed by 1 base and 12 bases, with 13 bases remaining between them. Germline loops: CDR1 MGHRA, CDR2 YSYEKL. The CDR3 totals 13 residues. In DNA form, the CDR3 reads TGCGCCAGCAGCCAAGGGACGCTTAGACTGCAGTTCTTC. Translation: CASSQGTLRLQFF.

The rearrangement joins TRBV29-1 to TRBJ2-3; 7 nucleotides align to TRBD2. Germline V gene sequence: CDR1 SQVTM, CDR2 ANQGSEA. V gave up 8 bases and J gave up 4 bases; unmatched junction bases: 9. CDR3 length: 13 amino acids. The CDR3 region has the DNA TGCAGCAACCTGGGGGGGAGTGCAGATACGCAGTATTTT. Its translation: CSNLGGSADTQYF.